The 8 T cell receptor beta chains below were found in one sample sequenced in a study of blood T cell repertoires in COVID-19. Sequencing used immunoSEQ multiplex PCR; TCRdb keeps in-frame clones, though not all of them. The repertoire includes around 65,000 clones, 65% to 85% of them detected once, and approximately 17% sits in the top ten. Material for sequencing was peripheral blood. The receptors originated from a man aged 60-69 years with acute or convalescent COVID-19.

The chain employs TRBV11-2 and TRBJ2-5, with 9 bases fitting TRBD2. The CDR3 totals 17 residues. Germline values: CDR1 SGHAT, CDR2 FQNNGV. The junction had 10 bases not matched to a gene; V was cut back by 3 bases and J by 2 bases. The CDR3 region is CASSFRLAGTIQETQYF. CDR3 DNA: TGTGCCAGCAGCTTCCGTCTAGCGGGGACCATTCAAGAGACCCAGTACTTC.

V is TRBV19 and J is TRBJ1-2, with D perhaps matching TRBD1 (5 bases). The CDR3 runs 13 residues. Trimming removed 3 bases from V and 8 bases from J, with 13 bases in between. Germline assignment: CDR1 LNHDA and CDR2 SQIVND (reference sequence). CDR3 bases: TGTGCCAGTAGTATCCCCACAGGAGTGGGCTACACCTTC. Amino acid sequence: CASSIPTGVGYTF.

The chain carries TRBV10-3 and TRBJ2-2; tentatively, D is TRBD2 (5 bases). Trimming shortened V by 3 bases and J by 5 bases, and 22 bases separated the two germline ends. This CDR3 has 18 amino acids. Per the germline V gene, CDR1 is ENHRY and CDR2 is SYGVKD. CDR3 bases: TGTGCCATCAGTGACTTCGGAGGCGGGCCCGGTACGACCGGGGAGCTGTTTTTT. Its protein is CAISDFGGGPGTTGELFF.

As DNA, the CDR3 is TGTGCCAGCTCACCTGGACAGGGGGCGAGCAATCAGCCCCAGCATTTT. It is translated as CASSPGQGASNQPQHF. The V call is TRBV18, the J call TRBJ1-5; TRBD1 aligns across 11 bases. The CDR3 spans 16 residues. V trimming: 3 bases; J trimming: 1 base; junction bases outside the gene matches: 2. Per germline, CDR1 KGHSH and CDR2 LQKENI.

CDR3 coding DNA: TGTGCTAGTGGTTTAGCGGGGGGCGGGCCATACGGCTACACCTTC. Translation: CASGLAGGGPYGYTF. The chain is built from TRBV12-5 and TRBJ1-2, with a possible D match to TRBD1 (6 bases). The V and J ends lost 3 bases and 8 bases respectively, with 19 bases between them. CDR1 is LGHNT, CDR2 FRNRAP, per germline. This CDR3 region has 15 residues.

The CDR3 reads CASSRLQWGGLLNIQYF. The CDR3 nucleotides are TGCGCCAGCAGTCGCCTTCAGTGGGGGGGGCTCTTGAACATTCAGTACTTC. The genes are TRBV23-1 and TRBJ2-4; TRBD2 is a possible D gene (7 bases). TRBV23-1 is flagged as an ORF with uncertain function. The germline V and J ends were trimmed by 4 bases and 7 bases, with 23 bases remaining between them. The CDR3 has 17 amino acids.

The chain has TRBV7-8 and TRBJ2-1, with 9 bases lining up with TRBD1. Trimming at V came to 4 bases and at J to 4 bases, leaving 5 bases not matched to a gene. The CDR3 covers 15 residues. CDR1 SGHVS and CDR2 FQNEAQ come from the germline V gene. CDR3 in DNA: TGTGCCAGCAGCTCGCCGGGACAGGGTTACAATGAGCAGTTCTTC. Encoded protein: CASSSPGQGYNEQFF.

This clone was seen more than once but under ten times. This chain uses TRBV7-2 with TRBJ2-3; the D gene is possibly TRBD1 (7 bases). V was clipped by 5 bases and J by 0 bases, with 12 bases between them. The germline V gene has CDR1 SGHTA and CDR2 FQGNSA. This CDR3 comprises 15 residues. The CDR3 region has the DNA TGTGCCAGCAGCGAACAGGGGACTAGCACAGATACGCAGTATTTT. Translated, it gives CASSEQGTSTDTQYF.